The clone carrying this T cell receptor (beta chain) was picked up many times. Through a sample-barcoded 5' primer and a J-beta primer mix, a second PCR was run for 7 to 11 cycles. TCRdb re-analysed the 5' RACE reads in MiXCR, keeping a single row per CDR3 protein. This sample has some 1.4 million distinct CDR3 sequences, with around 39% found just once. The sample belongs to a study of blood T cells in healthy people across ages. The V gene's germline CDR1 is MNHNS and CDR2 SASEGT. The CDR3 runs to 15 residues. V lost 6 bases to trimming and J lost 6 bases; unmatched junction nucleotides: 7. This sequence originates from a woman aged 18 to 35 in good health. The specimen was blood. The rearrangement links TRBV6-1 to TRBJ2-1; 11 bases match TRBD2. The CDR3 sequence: CASSEGTSGANEQFF. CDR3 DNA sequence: TGTGCCAGCAGCGAGGGGACTAGCGGAGCCAATGAGCAGTTCTTC.